Included here is one T cell receptor beta chain sequence, with context. Its antigen is unidentified. This CDR3 comprises 16 residues. Germline-derived CDR1 and CDR2 are MGHDK and SYGVNS. The V gene lost 7 bases and the J gene lost 8 bases, with 24 bases spanning the gap. This sample was taken from a study of CD8+ T cells in alopecia areata. Study summary: For the treated group, dosing was oral tofacitinib at 5 to 10 mg twice daily. Study results and caveats: Higher clonality was seen in lesional scalp than in normal scalp, especially in alopecia totalis/universalis.

Patients with alopecia areata provided lesional scalp punch biopsies as well as peripheral blood. PBMCs were stained for CD3, CD4 and CD8, and CD4+ and CD8+ T cells were sorted. TCR sequencing used cDNA made by reverse transcription of extracted RNA. Data came from immunoSEQ multiplex PCR; TCRdb stores just in-frame clones and leaves some out. The table lists 150,000 to 200,000 clones, around 60% of them singletons, with roughly 15% in the top ten. This sequence originates from a human donor with alopecia areata. The sequenced sample was CD4+ T cells sorted from blood, obtained at week 0. This rearrangement joins TRBV25-1 to TRBJ1-3; D is uncertain. CDR3: CASIPNRAPGWDTIYF. For the CDR3, the DNA is TGTGCCAGCATTCCGAATAGGGCACCGGGTTGGGACACCATATATTTT.